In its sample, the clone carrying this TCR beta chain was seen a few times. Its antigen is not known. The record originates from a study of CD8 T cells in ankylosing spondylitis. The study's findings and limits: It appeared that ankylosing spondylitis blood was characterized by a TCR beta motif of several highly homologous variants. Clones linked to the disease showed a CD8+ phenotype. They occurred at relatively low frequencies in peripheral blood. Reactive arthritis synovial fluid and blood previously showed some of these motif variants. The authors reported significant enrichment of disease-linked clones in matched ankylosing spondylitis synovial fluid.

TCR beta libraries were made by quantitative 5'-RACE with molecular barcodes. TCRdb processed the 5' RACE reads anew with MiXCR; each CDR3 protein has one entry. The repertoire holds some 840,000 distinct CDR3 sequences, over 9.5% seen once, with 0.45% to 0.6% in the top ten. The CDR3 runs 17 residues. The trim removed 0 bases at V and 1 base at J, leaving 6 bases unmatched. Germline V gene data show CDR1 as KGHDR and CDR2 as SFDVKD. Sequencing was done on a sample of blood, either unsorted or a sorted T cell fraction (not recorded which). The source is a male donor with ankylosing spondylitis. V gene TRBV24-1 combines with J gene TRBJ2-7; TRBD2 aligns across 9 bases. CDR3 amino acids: CATSDLPETSGSYEQYF. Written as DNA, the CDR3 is TGTGCCACCAGTGATTTGCCCGAGACTAGCGGTTCCTACGAGCAGTACTTC.